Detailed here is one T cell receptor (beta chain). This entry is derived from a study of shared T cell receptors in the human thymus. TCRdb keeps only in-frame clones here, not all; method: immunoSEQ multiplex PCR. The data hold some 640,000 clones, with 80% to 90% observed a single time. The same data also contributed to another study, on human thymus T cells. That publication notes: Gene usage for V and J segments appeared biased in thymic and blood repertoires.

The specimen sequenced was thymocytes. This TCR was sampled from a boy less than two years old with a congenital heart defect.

The CDR3 DNA reads TGCGCCAGCAGCCCGACAGGGCTGATCTCTGGAAACACCATATATTTT. Translated, it gives CASSPTGLISGNTIYF. This sequence joins TRBV5-1 and TRBJ1-3, with TRBD1 matching over 7 bases. Germline V CDR1 and CDR2: SGHRS, YFSETQ. Trimming took 4 bases from V and 0 from J; bases not matched to a gene: 7. The CDR3 totals 16 residues.